Below are 27 T cell receptor beta chains sequenced from a single sample in a study of CXCR3-negative and CXCR3-positive naive CD8 T cells. Their specific antigens are unknown. Study outcomes and limitations: TRB CDR3s of CXCR3-positive naive cells were more hydrophobic than those of CXCR3-negative naive cells.

Via 5' RACE with UMI labels, TRB cDNA libraries were prepared. Reprocessing the 5' RACE reads, TCRdb reports a single entry for every CDR3 protein and omits DNA. This sample lists approximately 90,000 distinct CDR3 sequences; its ten largest clones have 0.53%. Specimen: naive CXCR3+ CD8+ T cells from blood. Subset defined: CD45RO-CCR7+CD27+CD95- naive CD8+ T cells expressing CXCR3 (TNR3+). Every receptor here comes from a human donor in good health. Some clones in this sample may be carry-over from other donors' samples.

This chain links TRBV11-3 with TRBJ2-7; TCRdb's D call, TRBD2, is unchecked because there is no DNA. Looked up from germline, CDR1 is SGHNT and CDR2 is YENEEA. The CDR3 spans 15 residues. The CDR3 region is CASSSEAGSSYEQYF.

This chain connects TRBV28 to TRBJ2-1; there is no DNA to check the TCRdb D call of TRBD1. Germline V lookup: CDR1 MDHEN, CDR2 SYDVKM. The CDR3 is 15 residues long. CDR3 sequence reads: CASSLLGAGRHEQFF.

CDR3 residues: CASPRDLNEQFF. V usage is TRBV6-1 and J usage is TRBJ2-1; the D gene TCRdb calls, TRBD1, cannot be checked with no DNA. Germline CDR1 reads MNHNS; CDR2 reads SASEGT. CDR3 length: 12 residues.

The chain has TRBV18 and TRBJ2-1. Germline V lookup: CDR1 KGHSH, CDR2 LQKENI. This CDR3 has 16 residues. The CDR3 protein is CASSRLGGFSYNEQFF.

The chain joins TRBV7-9 to TRBJ1-1; without DNA, the TCRdb call of TRBD1 cannot be checked. CDR3 length equals 16 residues. The V gene's germline CDR1 is SEHNR and CDR2 FQNEAQ (reference sequence). The CDR3 sequence: CASSAVRAVFDTEAFF.

The chain carries TRBV7-9 and TRBJ2-1. CDR1 and CDR2 (germline): SEHNR, FQNEAQ (reference sequence). The CDR3 is 12 amino acids. The CDR3: CASSLKRNEQFF.

The rearrangement joins TRBV29-1 to TRBJ2-5; TCRdb lists TRBD1, though no DNA is available to test this call. CDR1 is SQVTM, CDR2 ANQGSEA, per germline. The CDR3 extends over 15 amino acids. The CDR3 here is CSVDPLARGEETQYF.

This rearrangement joins TRBV29-1 to TRBJ2-1; TCRdb picks TRBD2, but there is no DNA to check that call. The CDR3 totals 17 residues. Germline V gene sequence: CDR1 SQVTM, CDR2 ANQGSEA. This chain's CDR3 is CSSSGTSGALAYNEQFF.

This rearrangement joins TRBV6-2 or TRBV6-3 to TRBJ1-1; TCRdb lists TRBD1, though no DNA is available to test this call. The germline gives CDR1 MNHEY, CDR2 SVGEGT. The CDR3 is 18 amino acids. The chain's CDR3 is CASSLIQGQGDKNTEAFF.

V is TRBV12-3 or TRBV12-4 and J is TRBJ1-1. The CDR3 has 14 amino acids. This CDR3 reads CASSFWDVGTEAFF.

The genes are TRBV9 and TRBJ2-2; TCRdb picks TRBD1, but there is no DNA to check that call. The germline CDR1 and CDR2 sequences are SGDLS and YYNGEE. There are 15 residues in the CDR3. The CDR3 sequence: CASSPQGQGTGELFF.

The chain joins TRBV6-5 to TRBJ1-5; TCRdb calls TRBD1, which cannot be checked without DNA. The CDR3 runs 14 residues. Germline assignment: CDR1 MNHEY and CDR2 SVGAGI. The chain's CDR3 is CASSYGQGGQPQHF.

V is TRBV7-6 and J is TRBJ2-5. This CDR3 has 13 residues. Germline V gives CDR1 SGHVS, CDR2 FNYEAQ. The CDR3 loop is CASRAGDQETQYF.

The rearrangement links TRBV5-1 to TRBJ2-2. The CDR3 is 14 residues long. From germline, CDR1 is SGHRS and CDR2 YFSETQ. The CDR3: CASMNGENTGELFF.

The J gene is TRBJ2-7, the V gene TRBV20-1; TCRdb proposes TRBD1, but this gene call is untestable without DNA. CDR1 is DFQATT and CDR2 is SNEGSKA in the germline V gene (reference sequence). This CDR3 has 15 residues. The CDR3 is CSADPDEGVINEQYF.

This chain joins TRBV29-1 and TRBJ1-1. Germline lookup yields CDR1 SQVTM and CDR2 ANQGSEA. The CDR3 contains 12 residues. The chain's CDR3 is CSVVQRNTEAFF.

The V call is TRBV6-4, the J call TRBJ2-1; TCRdb designates TRBD1, a call that cannot be tested without DNA. The CDR3 consists of 14 residues. Germline V gives CDR1 MRHNA, CDR2 SNTAGT. The CDR3 is CASSDGRGNNEQFF.

The chain employs TRBV12-3 or TRBV12-4 and TRBJ2-5. The CDR3 extends over 11 amino acids. CDR3 region: CASTDKETQYF.

The chain employs TRBV27 and TRBJ2-5; TCRdb reports TRBD1, a call that lacks DNA to check it against. The length of the CDR3 is 15 residues. Germline assignment: CDR1 MNHEY and CDR2 SMNVEV (reference sequence). The CDR3 here is CASGLPGAALFEQYF.

The chain couples TRBV29-1 to TRBJ2-1; TCRdb names TRBD1, which stays unverified in the absence of DNA. The CDR3 runs to 15 residues. Germline V CDR1 and CDR2: SQVTM, ANQGSEA. CDR3 region: CSVEDAGALPNEQFF.

This chain joins TRBV5-1 and TRBJ2-2. The CDR3 contains 18 residues. CDR1 is SGHRS and CDR2 is YFSETQ in the germline V gene. CDR3: CASSLALQQPKRSGELFF.

The rearrangement joins TRBV6-2 or TRBV6-3 to TRBJ2-1; TCRdb gives TRBD2 as the D gene, but with no DNA this cannot be confirmed. Germline CDR1 reads MNHEY; CDR2 reads SVGEGT. CDR3 length: 18 amino acids. CDR3 region: CASSYSRDSGGPENEQFF.

This chain links TRBV6-4 with TRBJ2-3. CDR3 length: 13 amino acids. Per germline, CDR1 MRHNA and CDR2 SNTAGT. CDR3 region: CASSDSSRDTQYF.

The J gene is TRBJ2-5, the V gene TRBV20-1; with no DNA, the TCRdb D assignment of TRBD2 cannot be verified. CDR1 and CDR2 (germline): DFQATT, SNEGSKA (reference sequence). This CDR3 has 15 residues. CDR3 amino acids: CSASGTSGSWETQYF.

CDR3 residues: CASSTRTGGPGELFF. The V gene is TRBV27, the J gene TRBJ2-2; the D call from TCRdb, TRBD1, cannot be confirmed without DNA. The CDR3 loop spans 15 amino acids. Looked up from germline, CDR1 is MNHEY and CDR2 is SMNVEV (reference sequence).

This CDR3 reads CASSQVLYGAKNIQYF. This chain links TRBV3-1 with TRBJ2-4. The CDR3 totals 16 residues. CDR1 LGHDT and CDR2 YNNKEL come from the germline V gene (reference sequence).

J is TRBJ2-7 and V is TRBV11-2; the D call from TCRdb, TRBD1, cannot be confirmed without DNA. This CDR3 contains 15 residues. CDR1 and CDR2 from the germline V gene are SGHAT and FQNNGV. CDR3 sequence reads: CASSPGAGGTYEQYF.